This T cell receptor (beta chain) was identified during a study of blood T cell repertoires in COVID-19. Trimming left V 0 bases short and J 6 bases short, with 17 bases between. The CDR3 covers 16 residues. Germline loops: CDR1 MNHEY, CDR2 SVGAGI. Original processing methods: How many nucleated cells were present was estimated from reference gene primer amplification. Here immunoSEQ multiplex PCR was the method, and the copy in TCRdb shows in-frame clones only, minus some. D and trimming were read from the DNA, whereas the V and J calls and clone size are those reported in that table. The sample lists some 220,000 clones, about 85% occurring once.

Sequenced material: peripheral blood. This receptor was taken from a woman in her late teens or twenties who had recovered from COVID-19. The chain is built from TRBV6-5 and TRBJ1-2; D ambiguous. CDR3 amino acids: CASSYSTMPPLDGYTF. The CDR3 DNA is TGTGCCAGCAGTTACTCGACTATGCCCCCCTTAGATGGCTACACCTTC.